Below, one T cell receptor (beta chain) is given with its context. These data originate in a study of blood T cell repertoires in COVID-19. Study in general: In each case, the material was cDNA or gDNA derived from T cells, B-cell-depleted T cells, or PBMCs.

Per the authors' pipeline: By means of reference gene primer amplification, nucleated cell counts were estimated. The repertoire was sequenced with immunoSEQ multiplex PCR; TCRdb's copy has only in-frame clones and lacks some. V and J calls and clone size are copied from that table; D and trimming were computed from the DNA. The repertoire holds around 40,000 clones, with about 83% as singletons. CDR1 is LNHNV and CDR2 is YYDKDF in the germline V gene (reference sequence). V lost 1 base, J lost 1 base, and 3 bases stayed unmatched. The CDR3 loop spans 16 amino acids. Seattle's enrolled individuals joined amid active infection and were then monitored longitudinally.

Sequenced material: peripheral blood. The clonotype originates from a man in his forties with COVID-19, enrolled during active disease. This chain links TRBV15 with TRBJ1-2; TRBD1 agrees at 10 bases. The CDR3 sequence: CATSRGQGAGNYGYTF. For the CDR3, the DNA is TGTGCCACCAGCAGAGGACAGGGGGCCGGTAACTATGGCTACACCTTC.